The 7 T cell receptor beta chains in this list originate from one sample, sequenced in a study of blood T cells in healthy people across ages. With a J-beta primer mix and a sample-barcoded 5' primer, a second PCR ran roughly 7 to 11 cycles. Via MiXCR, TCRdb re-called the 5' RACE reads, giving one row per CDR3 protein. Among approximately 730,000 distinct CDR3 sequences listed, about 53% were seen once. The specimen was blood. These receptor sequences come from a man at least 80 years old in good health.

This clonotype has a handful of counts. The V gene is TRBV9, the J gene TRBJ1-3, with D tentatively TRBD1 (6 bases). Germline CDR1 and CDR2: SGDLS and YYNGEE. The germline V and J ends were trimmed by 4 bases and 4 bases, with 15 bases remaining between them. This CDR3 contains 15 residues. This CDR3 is CASSPLGTPGNTIYF. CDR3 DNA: TGTGCCAGCAGCCCGCTCGGGACACCCGGAAACACCATATATTTT.

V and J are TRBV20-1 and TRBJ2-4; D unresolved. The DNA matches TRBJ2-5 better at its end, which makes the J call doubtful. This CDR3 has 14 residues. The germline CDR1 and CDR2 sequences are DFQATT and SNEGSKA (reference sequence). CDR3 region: CSANKLGNQETQYF. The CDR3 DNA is TGCAGTGCTAACAAGTTGGGGAACCAAGAGACCCAGTACTTC.

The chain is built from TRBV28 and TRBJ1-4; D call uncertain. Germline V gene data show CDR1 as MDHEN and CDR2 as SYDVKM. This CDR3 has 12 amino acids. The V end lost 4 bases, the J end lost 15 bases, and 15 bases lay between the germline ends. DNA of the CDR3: TGTGCCAGCAGTTCGCTAGGTGGGATGGTGTTTTTT. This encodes CASSSLGGMVFF.

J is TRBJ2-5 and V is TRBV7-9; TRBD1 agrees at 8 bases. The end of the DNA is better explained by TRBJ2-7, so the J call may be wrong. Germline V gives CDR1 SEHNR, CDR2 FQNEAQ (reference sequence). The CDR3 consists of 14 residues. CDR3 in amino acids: CASSFSGGFHEQYF. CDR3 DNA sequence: TGTGCCAGCAGCTTTTCAGGGGGCTTCCACGAGCAGTACTTC.

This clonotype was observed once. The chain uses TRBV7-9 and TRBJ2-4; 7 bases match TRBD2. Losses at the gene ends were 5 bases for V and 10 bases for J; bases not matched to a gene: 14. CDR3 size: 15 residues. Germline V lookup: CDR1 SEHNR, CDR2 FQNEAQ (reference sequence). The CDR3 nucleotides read TGTGCCAGCAGCCGGCTGGCTCTCCCCGGGGGGATTCAGTACTTC. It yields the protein CASSRLALPGGIQYF. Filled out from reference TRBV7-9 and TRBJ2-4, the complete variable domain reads DTGVSQNPRHKITKRGQNVTFRCDPISEHNRLYWYRQTLGQGPEFLTYFQNEAQLEKSRLLSDRFSAERPKGSFSTLEIQRTEQGDSAMYLCASSRLALPGGIQYFGAGTRLSVL.

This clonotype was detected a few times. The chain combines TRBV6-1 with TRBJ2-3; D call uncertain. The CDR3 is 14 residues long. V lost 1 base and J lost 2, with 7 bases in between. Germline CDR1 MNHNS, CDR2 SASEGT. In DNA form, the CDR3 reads TGTGCCAGCAGTGAAGGGTGGGCCACAGATACGCAGTATTTT. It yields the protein CASSEGWATDTQYF.

CDR3 in DNA: TGCAGCGCGGGAGCCGGGACAGGGCCCTACGAGCAGTACTTC. This translates into CSAGAGTGPYEQYF. The chain couples TRBV29-1 to TRBJ2-7, with TRBD1 identical over 9 bases. The V gene end was trimmed by 7 bases and the J gene end by 2 bases; junction bases not matched to a gene: 9. CDR1 is SQVTM, CDR2 ANQGSEA, per germline. CDR3 length: 14 residues.